Listed here is a single T cell receptor beta chain. Its antigen is not identified. The data belong to a study of early T cells in non-severe SARS-CoV-2 infection. Study-wide context: Sequencing was performed on bulk RNA from unsorted whole blood, leaving chains unpaired.

Individual cDNA molecules received unique molecular identifiers. TCRdb called the 5' RACE reads again in MiXCR, with one record for every CDR3 protein. The table shows 55,000 to 75,000 distinct CDR3 sequences, with about 9.1% occurring only once. CDR1 is SGHTA, CDR2 FQGNSA, per germline. With 5 bases removed from V and 0 bases from J, the gap between germline ends came to 13 bases. CDR3 length equals 16 residues. The study's findings and limits: Missing private and CD4 specificities, VDJdb matching favored anti-spike CD8 responses.

This sequence originates from an adult who was a healthcare worker with PCR-confirmed SARS-CoV-2 infection or an uninfected control (not recorded which). The genes are TRBV7-2 and TRBJ2-2, with D uncertain. The source was whole blood, collected at baseline. The CDR3: CASSPSVSPNTGELFF. The DNA for the CDR3 is TGTGCCAGCAGCCCCAGTGTGAGTCCGAACACCGGGGAGCTGTTTTTT.